Sequencing of this T cell receptor beta chain was carried out in a study of cytomegalovirus exposure and HLA in healthy donors. With 60 Vbeta and 13 Jbeta primers, the PCR was carried out. Clones were sequenced by immunoSEQ multiplex PCR, and TCRdb holds only the in-frame ones, with some missing. The sample yields approximately 100,000 clones, approximately 79% seen once. With respect to this clone: What it recognizes is unknown.

Despite likely unrecorded immune exposures, the donors were nominally healthy at the time of sampling. Overall study findings and caveats: 87-base-pair reads could not separate some V segments, including TRBV6-2 and TRBV6-3.

The CDR3 has 14 residues. CDR1 WSHSY and CDR2 SAAADI come from the germline V gene. Trimming removed 6 bases from V and 3 bases from J, with 15 bases in between. The receptor was isolated from a man aged 60 to 69 in good health and CMV-seropositive. The chain couples TRBV10-2 to TRBJ2-7; D might be TRBD1 (6 bases). The sample consisted of PBMCs. CDR3 protein: CASRTRDMSYEQYF. The CDR3 nucleotides read TGCGCCAGCAGAACCCGGGACATGAGCTACGAGCAGTACTTC.